This T cell receptor beta chain is drawn from a study of cytomegalovirus exposure and HLA in healthy donors. At the level of the study: Genotyping showed roughly 83% of roughly 400 donors falling in the Caucasian-associated ancestry cluster.

Notes on this clone: Other DNA sequences of this sample code for an identical CDR3.

Looked up from germline, CDR1 is SEHNR and CDR2 is FQNEAQ (reference sequence). The CDR3 spans 13 residues. V dropped 1 base and J dropped 4 bases, with 5 bases sitting between them. Researchers ran the PCR with 60 Vbeta and 13 Jbeta primers. Assay used: immunoSEQ multiplex PCR; TCRdb lists only in-frame clones, some missing. This table has more than 150,000 clones, about 72% appearing once. The V call is TRBV7-9, the J call TRBJ1-3, with no clear D. The clonotype originates from a male donor in good health and CMV-seronegative. The specimen was PBMCs. The CDR3 bases are TGTGCCAGCAGCTTAGTAGCCGGAAACACCATATATTTT. It specifies CASSLVAGNTIYF.